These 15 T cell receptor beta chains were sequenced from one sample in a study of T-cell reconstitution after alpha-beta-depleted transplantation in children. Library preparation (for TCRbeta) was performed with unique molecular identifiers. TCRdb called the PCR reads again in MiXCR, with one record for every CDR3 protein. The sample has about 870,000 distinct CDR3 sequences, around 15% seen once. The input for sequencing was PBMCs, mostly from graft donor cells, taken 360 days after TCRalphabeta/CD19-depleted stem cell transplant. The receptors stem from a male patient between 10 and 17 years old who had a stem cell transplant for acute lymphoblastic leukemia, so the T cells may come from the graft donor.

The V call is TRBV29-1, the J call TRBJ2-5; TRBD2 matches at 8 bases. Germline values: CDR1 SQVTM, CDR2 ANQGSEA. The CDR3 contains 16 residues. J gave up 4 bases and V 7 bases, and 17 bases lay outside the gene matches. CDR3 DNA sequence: TGCAGCGCCAGGGTAGCGGGGTTACGCTGGGGAGAGACCCAGTACTTC. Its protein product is CSARVAGLRWGETQYF.

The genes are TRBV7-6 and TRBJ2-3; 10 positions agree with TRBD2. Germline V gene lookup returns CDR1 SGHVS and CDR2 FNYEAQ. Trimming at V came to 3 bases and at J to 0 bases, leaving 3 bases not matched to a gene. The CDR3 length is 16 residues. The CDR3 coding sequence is TGTGCCAGCAGCTTTAGCGGGGGGATGAGCACAGATACGCAGTATTTT. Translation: CASSFSGGMSTDTQYF.

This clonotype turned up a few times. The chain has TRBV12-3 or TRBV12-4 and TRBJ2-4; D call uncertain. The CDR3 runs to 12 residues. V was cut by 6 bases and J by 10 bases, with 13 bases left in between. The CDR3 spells CASRLTLGIQYF. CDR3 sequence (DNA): TGTGCCAGCAGACTAACATTGGGGATTCAGTACTTC.

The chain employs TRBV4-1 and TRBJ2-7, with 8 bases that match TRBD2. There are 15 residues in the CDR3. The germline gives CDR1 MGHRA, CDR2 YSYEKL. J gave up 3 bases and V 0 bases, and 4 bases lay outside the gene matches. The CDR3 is CASSQEGLGIYEQYF. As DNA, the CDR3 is TGCGCCAGCAGCCAAGAGGGACTAGGGATCTACGAGCAGTACTTC.

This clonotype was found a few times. The CDR3, as DNA: TGTGCCAGCAGTTTTCCCCCCTTTACAGATACGCAGTATTTT. The encoded protein is CASSFPPFTDTQYF. V usage is TRBV12-3 or TRBV12-4 and J usage is TRBJ2-3; D gene uncertain. V shed 3 bases and J shed 3 bases, with 10 bases lying between them. CDR3 length equals 14 residues.

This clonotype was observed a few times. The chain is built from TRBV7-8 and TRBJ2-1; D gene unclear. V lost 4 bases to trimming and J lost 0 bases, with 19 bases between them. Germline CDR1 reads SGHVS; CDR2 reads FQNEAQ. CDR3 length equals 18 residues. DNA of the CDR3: TGTGCCAGCAGCTCCCTCATTTTAATGGGAAGCTCCTACAATGAGCAGTTCTTC. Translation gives CASSSLILMGSSYNEQFF. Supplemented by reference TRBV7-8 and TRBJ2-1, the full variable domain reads GAGVSQSPRYKVAKRGQDVALRCDPISGHVSLFWYQQALGQGPEFLTYFQNEAQLDKSGLPSDRFFAERPEGSVSTLKIQRTQQEDSAVYLCASSSLILMGSSYNEQFFGPGTRLTVL.

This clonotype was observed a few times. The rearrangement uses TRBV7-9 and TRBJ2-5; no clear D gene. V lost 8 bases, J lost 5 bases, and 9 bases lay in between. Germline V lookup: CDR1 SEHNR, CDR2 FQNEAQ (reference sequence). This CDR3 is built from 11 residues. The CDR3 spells CASRILETQYF. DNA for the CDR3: TGTGCCAGCCGCATCCTGGAGACCCAGTACTTC.

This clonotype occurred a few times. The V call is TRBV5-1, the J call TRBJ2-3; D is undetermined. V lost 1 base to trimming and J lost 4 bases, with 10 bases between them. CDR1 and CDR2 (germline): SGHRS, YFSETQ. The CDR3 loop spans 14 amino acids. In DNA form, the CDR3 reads TGCGCCAGCAGCTTGTACAGTTTAGCAGATACGCAGTATTTT. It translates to CASSLYSLADTQYF.

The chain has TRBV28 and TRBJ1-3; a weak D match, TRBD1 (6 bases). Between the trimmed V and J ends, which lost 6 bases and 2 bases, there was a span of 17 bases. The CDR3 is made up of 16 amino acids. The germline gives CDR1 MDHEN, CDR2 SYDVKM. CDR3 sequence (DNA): TGTGCCAGCAGCCCCGCGGGGGGGGCAACTGGAAACACCATATATTTT. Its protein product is CASSPAGGATGNTIYF. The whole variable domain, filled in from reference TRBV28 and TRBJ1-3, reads DVKVTQSSRYLVKRTGEKVFLECVQDMDHENMFWYRQDPGLGLRLIYFSYDVKMKEKGDIPEGYSVSREKKERFSLILESASTNQTSMYLCASSPAGGATGNTIYFGEGSWLTVV.

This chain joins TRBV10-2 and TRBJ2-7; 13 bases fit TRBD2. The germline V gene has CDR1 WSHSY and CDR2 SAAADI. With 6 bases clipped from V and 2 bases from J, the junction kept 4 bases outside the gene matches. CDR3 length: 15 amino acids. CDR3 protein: CASRLAGGLPYEQYF. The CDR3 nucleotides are TGCGCCAGCAGACTAGCGGGAGGGCTCCCCTACGAGCAGTACTTC.

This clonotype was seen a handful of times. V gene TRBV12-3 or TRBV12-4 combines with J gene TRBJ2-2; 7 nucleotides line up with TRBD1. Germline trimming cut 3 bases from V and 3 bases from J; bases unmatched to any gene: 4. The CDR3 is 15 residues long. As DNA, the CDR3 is TGTGCCAGCAGTTTTAAGGGGGCCGACACCGGGGAGCTGTTTTTT. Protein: CASSFKGADTGELFF.

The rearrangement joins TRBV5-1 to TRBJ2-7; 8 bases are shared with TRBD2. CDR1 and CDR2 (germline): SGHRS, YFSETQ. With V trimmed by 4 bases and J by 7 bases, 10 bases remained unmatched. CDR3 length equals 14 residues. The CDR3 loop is CASSGGLAIKEQYF. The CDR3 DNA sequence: TGCGCCAGCAGCGGCGGACTAGCAATAAAAGAGCAGTACTTC.

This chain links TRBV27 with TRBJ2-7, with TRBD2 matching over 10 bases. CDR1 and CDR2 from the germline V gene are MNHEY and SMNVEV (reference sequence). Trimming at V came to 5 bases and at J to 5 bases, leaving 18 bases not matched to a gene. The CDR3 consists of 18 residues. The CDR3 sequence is CASSPTGPGTSVLDEQYF. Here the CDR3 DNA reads TGTGCCAGCAGTCCAACCGGTCCCGGGACTAGCGTCCTTGACGAGCAGTACTTC.

The CDR3 protein is CASSNRASEQYF. The CDR3 DNA sequence: TGTGCCAGCTCAAACAGGGCCTCCGAGCAGTACTTC. The chain uses TRBV18 and TRBJ2-7; D might be TRBD1 (6 bases). This CDR3 is built from 12 residues. Germline V gene sequence: CDR1 KGHSH, CDR2 LQKENI. V gave up 5 bases and J gave up 6 bases, with 11 bases separating them.

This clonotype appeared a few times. The CDR3 DNA sequence: TGTGCCACCAGCCCCGGGAGAAGCCCCTCATCCTCTGAAGCTTTCTTT. This gives the protein CATSPGRSPSSSEAFF. The chain recombines TRBV15 with TRBJ1-1; D remains ambiguous. V lost 5 bases, J lost 6 bases, and 22 bases lay in between. Per germline, CDR1 LNHNV and CDR2 YYDKDF (reference sequence). The CDR3 has 16 residues. Full variable domain (missing parts from reference TRBV15 and TRBJ1-1): DAMVIQNPRYQVTQFGKPVTLSCSQTLNHNVMYWYQQKSSQAPKLLFHYYDKDFNNEADTPDNFQSRRPNTSFCFLDIRSPGLGDTAMYLCATSPGRSPSSSEAFFGQGTRLTVV.